Below, 21 T cell receptor beta chains from the same sample are listed, as sequenced in a study of neoadjuvant anti-PD-1 for oral cavity cancer. Sequencing used immunoSEQ multiplex PCR; TCRdb keeps in-frame clones, though not all of them. The profile shows more than 25,000 clones, more than 65% of them singletons. Time point given: after neoadjuvant nivolumab, at surgical resection. Source: PBMCs, taken after nivolumab (anti-PD-1) treatment. The source is a person between 40 and 79 years old with oral cavity squamous cell carcinoma.

V is TRBV10-1 and J is TRBJ1-2; D gene unclear. The CDR3 runs to 11 residues. V shed 3 bases and J shed 8 bases, with 7 bases lying between them. CDR1 and CDR2 (germline): WNHNN, SYGVQD (reference sequence). The CDR3 DNA reads as TGCGCCAGCAGTGATGAAAAAGGCTACACCTTC. Protein: CASSDEKGYTF.

This chain connects TRBV5-5 to TRBJ2-1; 7 nucleotides align to TRBD1. Per the germline V gene, CDR1 is SGHKS and CDR2 is YYEKEE (reference sequence). Unmatched junction bases numbered 15, after V lost 2 bases and J lost 4 bases. This CDR3 contains 18 residues. The CDR3 nucleotides are TGTGCCAGCAGCTTAAGAACAGGGGCCCCCGCCCTATACAATGAGCAGTTCTTC. It codes for CASSLRTGAPALYNEQFF. The full variable domain, in which reference TRBV5-5 and TRBJ2-1 provide the parts outside the CDR3, is DAGVTQSPTHLIKTRGQQVTLRCSPISGHKSVSWYQQVLGQGPQFIFQYYEKEERGRGNFPDRFSARQFPNYSSELNVNALLLGDSALYLCASSLRTGAPALYNEQFFGPGTRLTVL.

The chain joins TRBV6-1 to TRBJ1-2; D is uncertain. V gave up 3 bases and J gave up 6 bases, with 11 bases separating them. In germline, CDR1 is MNHNS, CDR2 SASEGT. This CDR3 has 13 amino acids. CDR3 loop: CASSDVAVNGYTF. The CDR3 DNA sequence: TGTGCCAGCAGTGATGTTGCCGTGAATGGCTACACCTTC.

The J gene is TRBJ1-1, the V gene TRBV5-4; D is unclear. Germline lookup yields CDR1 SGHNT and CDR2 YYREEE (reference sequence). CDR3 length equals 12 residues. Trimming removed 7 bases at V and 4 bases at J, with 11 bases between. The CDR3 region is CASRAGTTEAFF. The CDR3 DNA sequence: TGTGCCAGCCGAGCGGGAACCACTGAAGCTTTCTTT.

This rearrangement joins TRBV7-9 to TRBJ2-2; no clear D. The germline CDR1 and CDR2 sequences are SEHNR and FQNEAQ (reference sequence). With 5 bases removed from V and 6 bases from J, the gap between germline ends came to 16 bases. This CDR3 has 15 amino acids. CDR3 in DNA: TGTGCCAGCAGCAACGAACGGGCCCAGGCCGGGGAGCTGTTTTTT. It codes for CASSNERAQAGELFF. Variable domain in full (rest from reference TRBV7-9 and TRBJ2-2): DTGVSQNPRHKITKRGQNVTFRCDPISEHNRLYWYRQTLGQGPEFLTYFQNEAQLEKSRLLSDRFSAERPKGSFSTLEIQRTEQGDSAMYLCASSNERAQAGELFFGEGSRLTVL.

The chain links TRBV15 to TRBJ2-2; no clear D gene. Germline values: CDR1 LNHNV, CDR2 YYDKDF (reference sequence). Trimming removed 0 bases at V and 5 bases at J, with 13 bases between. This CDR3 comprises 16 residues. This CDR3 is CATSRDGTAQTGELFF. Here the CDR3 DNA reads TGTGCCACCAGCAGAGATGGCACGGCCCAGACCGGGGAGCTGTTTTTT.

J is TRBJ2-1 and V is TRBV6-1; D may be TRBD1 (6 bases). Trimming took off 5 bases at V and 4 bases at J, with 9 bases between the two ends. This CDR3 has 13 amino acids. Germline loops: CDR1 MNHNS, CDR2 SASEGT. The CDR3 sequence is CASSWQGYNEQFF. CDR3 nucleotide sequence: TGTGCCAGCAGTTGGCAGGGGTACAATGAGCAGTTCTTC.

This clone was counted only a few times. The chain combines TRBV25-1 with TRBJ1-2; D ambiguous. This CDR3 comprises 15 residues. V was trimmed by 4 bases and J by 4 bases, leaving 16 bases between them. Germline-derived CDR1 and CDR2 are MGHDK and SYGVNS. The CDR3 reads CASSVAGTSSYGYTF. CDR3 DNA sequence: TGTGCCAGCAGTGTTGCGGGAACCAGTTCCTATGGCTACACCTTC.

The CDR3 loop is CASSHPGGAATYGYTF. The CDR3 DNA reads TGCGCCAGCAGCCACCCTGGAGGAGCAGCCACCTATGGCTACACCTTC. V and J are TRBV4-1 and TRBJ1-2; D gene uncertain. This CDR3 comprises 16 residues. The germline V gene encodes CDR1 MGHRA and CDR2 YSYEKL. The V gene lost 3 bases and the J gene lost 4 bases, with 18 bases spanning the gap.

V usage is TRBV5-1 and J usage is TRBJ2-3; TRBD1 matches 12 bases. CDR3 length: 20 amino acids. Germline loops: CDR1 SGHRS, CDR2 YFSETQ. The ends lost 4 bases at V and 2 bases at J; junction bases unmatched: 17. As DNA, the CDR3 is TGCGCCAGCAGCCCTCACACCGGGACAGGGGGCTTCGTTCCCACAGATACGCAGTATTTT. This sequence encodes CASSPHTGTGGFVPTDTQYF.

This chain connects TRBV19 to TRBJ1-1; 8 bases fit TRBD1. Per germline, CDR1 LNHDA and CDR2 SQIVND (reference sequence). The CDR3 totals 15 residues. After removal of 10 bases from V and 1 base from J, the junction contained 11 bases not matched to a gene. The CDR3 DNA follows: TGTGCCATCCTTACCCCCGGGACAGGGAACACTGAAGCTTTCTTT. Amino acids: CAILTPGTGNTEAFF.

The CDR3 nucleotides read TGTGCCTGGAGAGGACAGGAAGAGACCCAGTACTTC. Protein sequence: CAWRGQEETQYF. This chain joins TRBV30 and TRBJ2-5; 7 bases align to TRBD1. This CDR3 contains 12 residues. Germline CDR1 is GTSNPN and CDR2 is SVGIG (reference sequence). V shed 3 bases, J shed 3 bases, and the junction held 1 base outside the gene matches.

The chain couples TRBV27 to TRBJ2-1; 7 nucleotides line up with TRBD2. This CDR3 is 15 amino acids long. Germline CDR1 and CDR2: MNHEY and SMNVEV (reference sequence). V trimming: 1 base; J trimming: 4 bases; junction bases outside the gene matches: 4. CDR3 amino acids: CASSLWASGYNEQFF. The CDR3 DNA follows: TGTGCCAGCAGTTTATGGGCTAGCGGTTACAATGAGCAGTTCTTC.

V gene TRBV4-3 combines with J gene TRBJ2-2, with D unclear. With 2 bases removed from V and 2 bases from J, the gap between germline ends came to 15 bases. From germline, CDR1 is LGHNA and CDR2 YSLEER. The CDR3 is 17 residues long. DNA for the CDR3: TGCGCCAGCAGCCAACCCAGCCCGGGCACCAACACCGGGGAGCTGTTTTTT. Amino acids: CASSQPSPGTNTGELFF.

CDR3 loop: CASSNDRGSGNTIYF. For the CDR3, the DNA is TGTGCCAGCAGCAACGACAGGGGCTCTGGAAACACCATATATTTT. The chain couples TRBV6-5 to TRBJ1-3; 8 nucleotides agree with TRBD1. This CDR3 region has 15 residues. V shed 6 bases, J shed 0 bases, and the junction held 4 bases outside the gene matches. CDR1 and CDR2 from the germline V gene are MNHEY and SVGAGI.

The chain links TRBV15 to TRBJ2-3, with 7 positions matching TRBD1. CDR1 LNHNV and CDR2 YYDKDF come from the germline V gene (reference sequence). V shed 2 bases, J shed 4 bases, and the junction held 3 bases outside the gene matches. This CDR3 comprises 14 residues. The CDR3 spells CATSRRQGSDTQYF. The CDR3 DNA sequence: TGTGCCACCAGCAGAAGACAGGGCTCAGATACGCAGTATTTT.

This clone was found once. V is TRBV7-2 and J is TRBJ1-1, with D perhaps matching TRBD1 (6 bases). CDR3 length: 14 amino acids. V dropped 5 bases and J dropped 5 bases, with 15 bases sitting between them. Germline CDR1 SGHTA, CDR2 FQGNSA. This chain's CDR3 is CASSTAGVGTEAFF. CDR3 coding DNA: TGTGCCAGCAGCACAGCAGGGGTAGGAACTGAAGCTTTCTTT.

J is TRBJ2-5 and V is TRBV6-1; 8 nucleotides line up with TRBD1. V dropped 7 bases and J dropped 4; count of bases not matched to a gene: 8. Per the germline V gene, CDR1 is MNHNS and CDR2 is SASEGT. The CDR3 length is 14 residues. The CDR3 bases are TGTGCCAGCAACCTGGACAGGGTATTAGAGACCCAGTACTTC. Amino acids: CASNLDRVLETQYF.

The chain carries TRBV6-6 and TRBJ2-3; unclear D gene. CDR3 size: 16 residues. Trimming removed 0 bases at V and 1 base at J, with 11 bases between. Germline values: CDR1 MNHNY, CDR2 SVGAGI (reference sequence). The CDR3 sequence is CASSYSKLSGTDTQYF. CDR3 nucleotides: TGTGCCAGCAGTTACTCGAAATTGTCAGGCACAGATACGCAGTATTTT.

V is TRBV5-5 and J is TRBJ1-2, with a weak D call TRBD1 (5 bases). CDR1 is SGHKS and CDR2 is YYEKEE in the germline V gene (reference sequence). The V end lost 1 base, the J end lost 4 bases, and 17 bases lay between the germline ends. CDR3 length: 16 amino acids. CDR3 in amino acids: CASSLTELGETYGYTF. The CDR3, as DNA: TGTGCCAGCAGCTTGACTGAGCTGGGGGAGACCTATGGCTACACCTTC.

The V call is TRBV7-2, the J call TRBJ1-6; possible D gene TRBD1, 5 bases. V was pared by 1 base and J by 4 bases, with 17 bases between. Germline CDR1 is SGHTA and CDR2 is FQGNSA. The CDR3 length is 18 residues. CDR3: CASSLGGSPPIYNSPLHF. The CDR3 coding sequence is TGTGCCAGCAGCTTAGGGGGGTCCCCCCCGATTTATAATTCACCCCTCCACTTT.